This is a list of T cell receptor beta chains from one sample in a study of T-cell memory formation after mild COVID-19. TCRdb ran MiXCR on the 5' RACE reads and lists one entry per CDR3 protein. The table has approximately 300,000 distinct CDR3 sequences, less than 20% seen once. Sequencing used PBMCs or a T cell subset sorted from them (not recorded which). The receptors originated from a man between 18 and 29 years old who had mild COVID-19 (a few samples of this study predate the infection). Cell type and time point are not known. CDR3s include the opening cysteine and the closing phenylalanine or tryptophan. Clone size appears in some rows only: once, few, many, or a class for an expanded clone.

V: TRBV28
size: few
CDR3: CASSLSGTGADYGYTF

V: TRBV20-1
size: few
CDR3: CSAGTGFLNTIYF

V: TRBV4-3
size: -
CDR3: CASSQGGQRSGANVLTF

V: TRBV9
size: few
CDR3: CASSVTSGGHNEQFF

V: TRBV5-5
size: -
CDR3: CASSWTLAGDKNEQFF

V: TRBV28
size: many
CDR3: CASTRVEYSPLHF

V: TRBV11-2
size: few
CDR3: CASSLAPDSEAHNEQFF

V: TRBV11-2
size: -
CDR3: CASSLRGLAVAKNIQYF

V: TRBV12-3/TRBV12-4
size: few
CDR3: CASTLGGGGTGELFF

V: TRBV20-1
size: -
CDR3: CSATKSEKLFF

V: TRBV19
size: many
CDR3: CASTGQYNSPLHF

V: TRBV12-3/TRBV12-4
size: few
CDR3: CASSDVTSTDTQYF

V: TRBV6-2/TRBV6-3
size: once
CDR3: CASRRIGTASTDTQYF

V: TRBV27
size: many
CDR3: CASSPRMRGGRSEQYF

V: TRBV29-1
size: -
CDR3: CSVQDSANYGYTF

V: TRBV10-3
size: -
CDR3: CAISESISGSSYEQYF

V: TRBV2
size: few
CDR3: CASWGSSTDTQYF

V: TRBV29-1
size: few
CDR3: CSVVKRTGGGYGYTF

V: TRBV7-3
size: many
CDR3: CASSLYGFTGELFF

V: TRBV20-1
size: few
CDR3: CSAGRALNTEAFF

V: TRBV9
size: -
CDR3: CASSGIPPSSPDTQYF

V: TRBV18
size: few
CDR3: CASSPGMGVSEQFF

V: TRBV20-1
size: few
CDR3: CSASWDRGYEKLFF

V: TRBV20-1
size: -
CDR3: CSAPVFSSTDTQYF

V: TRBV20-1
size: -
CDR3: CSARDEGNEQFF

V: TRBV4-3
size: -
CDR3: CASSHFRTGTAEAFF

V: TRBV9
size: -
CDR3: CASSHTSAEETQYF

V: TRBV7-9
size: -
CDR3: CVYGGGGDTQYF

V: TRBV7-2
size: many
CDR3: CATRGQPGGEQFF

V: TRBV20-1
size: many
CDR3: CSPKGGGETQYF

V: TRBV11-2
size: -
CDR3: CASSVDTSNYGYTF

V: TRBV6-5
size: few
CDR3: CATKHRGYIYEQYF

V: TRBV29-1
size: few
CDR3: CSVGGDEQYF

V: TRBV5-1
size: many
CDR3: CASSFGADFYNEQFF

V: TRBV6-5
size: -
CDR3: CASSYSSLREPYTEAFF

V: TRBV9
size: -
CDR3: CASSVAGVGDTIYF

V: TRBV10-1
size: -
CDR3: CASSESGMNTGELFF

V: TRBV5-1
size: many
CDR3: CASSLAQWAAISGYTF

V: TRBV27
size: -
CDR3: CASSLSGGTGDYEQYF

V: TRBV7-2
size: -
CDR3: CASNREVTEAFF

V: TRBV7-2
size: -
CDR3: CASSLRDLAGGLIGELFF

V: TRBV5-5
size: many
CDR3: CASSSVGDFEQFF

V: TRBV12-3/TRBV12-4
size: few
CDR3: CASSPYSGTGSAFF

V: TRBV4-3
size: few
CDR3: CASSQTGARQETQYF